The following is a T cell receptor (beta chain) sequence with its context. Its antigen is unidentified. The protocol was immunoSEQ multiplex PCR, while the TCRdb copy is restricted to in-frame clones and leaves out a portion. Of 94,000 or so clones detected, more than 80% appear once; the ten largest clones hold under 7%. CDR3 size: 15 residues. The V and J ends lost 0 bases and 4 bases respectively, with 12 bases between them. Germline CDR1 reads LNHNV; CDR2 reads YYDKDF (reference sequence). This sample was included in a study of OX40 agonist ivuxolimab in advanced cancers. Study-wide findings and caveats: At 0.1 to 3.0 mg/kg, clonal expansion of CD4+ and CD8+ blood T cells had occurred by week 6.

Enrollment shut out patients with autoimmune disease history or systemic immunosuppression. Researchers took blood at baseline, on cycle 4 day 1, and on cycle 7 day 1. This TCR came from an adult with an advanced solid tumor such as melanoma, head and neck, liver or kidney cancer. The input for sequencing was CD4+ or CD8+ T cells sorted from blood, taken in a trial of the OX40 agonist ivuxolimab. This chain joins TRBV15 and TRBJ1-1; D remains ambiguous. The CDR3 coding sequence is TGTGCCACCAGCAGAGATCGCGTTAAGGGCACTGAAGCTTTCTTT. This gives the protein CATSRDRVKGTEAFF.